A single sample gave rise to the 22 T cell receptor beta chains below, sequenced in a study of blood T cell repertoires in COVID-19. The assay was immunoSEQ multiplex PCR, and TCRdb's table has in-frame clones only and misses some. This sample has 150,000 to 200,000 clones, with about 86% found just once. The sequenced sample was peripheral blood. All receptors derive from a man younger than 35 with acute or convalescent COVID-19.

This clone was found a few times. As DNA, the CDR3 is TGTGCCAGCAGCTTACGGGGGTACGATGGCTACACCTTC. Its protein product is CASSLRGYDGYTF. The J gene is TRBJ1-2, the V gene TRBV7-2; maybe TRBD1 (5 bases). This CDR3 comprises 13 residues. Trimming pared 2 bases from V and 6 bases from J, leaving 10 bases between. Germline V lookup: CDR1 SGHTA, CDR2 FQGNSA.

This rearrangement joins TRBV14 to TRBJ1-1, with D perhaps matching TRBD1 (6 bases). Germline V lookup: CDR1 SGHDN, CDR2 FVKESK. The CDR3 loop spans 18 amino acids. Trimming removed 0 bases at V and 3 bases at J, with 20 bases between. The CDR3 sequence: CASSQDRGTPYWDTEAFF. The DNA for the CDR3 is TGTGCCAGCAGCCAAGATAGGGGGACACCATATTGGGACACTGAAGCTTTCTTT.

This clone was observed a handful of times. This chain links TRBV11-2 with TRBJ2-3; the match to TRBD2 covers 7 bases. The CDR3 has 14 amino acids. After removal of 4 bases from V and 0 bases from J, the junction contained 1 base not matched to a gene. CDR1 is SGHAT, CDR2 FQNNGV, per germline. CDR3 amino acids: CASSSSGSTDTQYF. The CDR3 DNA follows: TGTGCCAGCAGCTCTAGCGGAAGCACAGATACGCAGTATTTT.

The CDR3 nucleotides read TGTGCCAGCAGCGTCAAACAGGGGACCCCAGAGACCCAGTACTTC. It yields the protein CASSVKQGTPETQYF. This sequence joins TRBV7-3 and TRBJ2-5; 7 nucleotides match TRBD1. CDR1 and CDR2 from the germline V gene are SGHTA and FQGTGA. The CDR3 extends over 15 amino acids. Trimming cost V 5 bases and J 4 bases; bases outside gene matches: 10. The whole variable domain, remainder taken from reference TRBV7-3 and TRBJ2-5, is GAGVSQTPSNKVTEKGKYVELRCDPISGHTALYWYRQSLGQGPEFLIYFQGTGAADDSGLPNDRFFAVRPEGSVSTLKIQRTERGDSAVYLCASSVKQGTPETQYFGPGTRLLVL.

The gene calls are TRBV19 and TRBJ2-1; TRBD1 matches 9 bases. CDR3 size: 13 residues. CDR1 and CDR2 from the germline V gene are LNHDA and SQIVND (reference sequence). The V gene end was trimmed by 9 bases and the J gene end by 7 bases; junction bases not matched to a gene: 7. CDR3 DNA: TGTGCCAGCTCCACAGGGGGCGGGAATGAGCAGTTCTTC. This codes for CASSTGGGNEQFF.

V and J are TRBV7-8 and TRBJ1-5; D might be TRBD1 (5 bases). CDR3 length: 14 residues. Trimming removed 3 bases from V and 5 bases from J, with 11 bases in between. Germline CDR1 SGHVS, CDR2 FQNEAQ. Here the CDR3 DNA reads TGTGCCAGCAGCTTGGACCGACAGTATCAGCCCCAGCATTTT. This translates into CASSLDRQYQPQHF.

The chain combines TRBV9 with TRBJ2-5, with 11 bases matching TRBD2. The CDR3 consists of 15 residues. J gave up 5 bases and V 1 base, and 4 bases lay outside the gene matches. Germline loops: CDR1 SGDLS, CDR2 YYNGEE. The CDR3 loop reads CASSVSSGGRETQYF. As DNA, the CDR3 is TGTGCCAGCAGCGTATCTAGCGGGGGGCGGGAGACCCAGTACTTC.

V gene TRBV5-5 combines with J gene TRBJ1-4; D is possibly TRBD1 (6 bases). The CDR3 runs 16 residues. Germline CDR1 reads SGHKS; CDR2 reads YYEKEE (reference sequence). The V and J ends lost 0 bases and 4 bases respectively, with 13 bases between them. CDR3 region: CASSLVRGQSNEKLFF. DNA for the CDR3: TGTGCCAGCAGCTTGGTCAGGGGCCAGAGTAATGAAAAACTGTTTTTT.

The chain carries TRBV7-2 and TRBJ2-2; D is unclear. CDR3 length: 12 amino acids. The germline V gene encodes CDR1 SGHTA and CDR2 FQGNSA. V lost 5 bases to trimming and J lost 3 bases, with 4 bases between them. The DNA of the CDR3 is TGTGCCAGCAGCCCCTACACCGGGGAGCTGTTTTTT. Amino acid sequence: CASSPYTGELFF.

The V and J genes are TRBV19 and TRBJ2-1; D gene ambiguous. This CDR3 spans 15 amino acids. Germline CDR1 reads LNHDA; CDR2 reads SQIVND (reference sequence). Trimming removed 1 base at V and 3 bases at J, with 10 bases between. CDR3 amino acids: CASSIAQAHYNEQFF. Written as DNA, the CDR3 is TGTGCCAGTAGTATAGCCCAGGCCCACTACAATGAGCAGTTCTTC. The full variable domain, its missing parts supplied by reference TRBV19 and TRBJ2-1, is DGGITQSPKYLFRKEGQNVTLSCEQNLNHDAMYWYRQDPGQGLRLIYYSQIVNDFQKGDIAEGYSVSREKKESFPLTVTSAQKNPTAFYLCASSIAQAHYNEQFFGPGTRLTVL.

This clone was found a few times. This chain connects TRBV5-1 to TRBJ1-1; maybe TRBD1 (6 bases). V gave up 3 bases and J gave up 1 base, with 16 bases separating them. The germline V gene encodes CDR1 SGHRS and CDR2 YFSETQ. The CDR3 loop spans 16 amino acids. CDR3 in amino acids: CASSSYRDNANTEAFF. The CDR3 coding sequence is TGCGCCAGCAGCTCGTACCGGGACAATGCGAACACTGAAGCTTTCTTT.

With regard to this clone: Germline and junction disagree at one end, which may indicate a read error. V usage is TRBV7-9 and J usage is TRBJ2-1; 7 bases are a match to TRBD2. The length of the CDR3 is 14 residues. The V gene's germline CDR1 is SEHNR and CDR2 FQNEAQ (reference sequence). In nucleotides, the CDR3 is TGTGCCAGCAGTTTAGCGGGCCCGTACAATGAGCAGTTCTTC. It translates to CASSLAGPYNEQFF.

This clone appeared a single time. This chain joins TRBV19 and TRBJ1-4; TRBD1 might be the D (6 bases). This CDR3 region has 14 residues. Per the germline V gene, CDR1 is LNHDA and CDR2 is SQIVND (reference sequence). Trimming took off 4 bases at V and 5 bases at J, with 11 bases between the two ends. CDR3 region: CASSSRDTNEKLFF. The DNA for the CDR3 is TGTGCCAGTAGTAGTCGGGACACCAATGAAAAACTGTTTTTT.

The chain is built from TRBV7-9 and TRBJ1-3, with D possibly matching TRBD1 (5 bases). The V gene's germline CDR1 is SEHNR and CDR2 FQNEAQ (reference sequence). The length of the CDR3 is 15 residues. V was clipped by 3 bases and J by 4 bases, with 13 bases between them. DNA of the CDR3: TGTGCCAGCAGCTTGGACGGGGGGATAGGAAACACCATATATTTT. The encoded protein is CASSLDGGIGNTIYF.

The CDR3 is CSASLTQGNQPQHF. CDR3 bases: TGCAGTGCTAGTCTTACACAGGGGAATCAGCCCCAGCATTTT. This chain joins TRBV20-1 and TRBJ1-5; 7 bases line up with TRBD1. Germline CDR1 reads DFQATT; CDR2 reads SNEGSKA (reference sequence). J gave up 4 bases and V 3 bases, and 6 bases lay outside the gene matches. This CDR3 is built from 14 residues.

V usage is TRBV9 and J usage is TRBJ2-3; 12 nucleotides align to TRBD2. CDR3 length: 17 residues. V trimming: 0 bases; J trimming: 2 bases; junction bases outside the gene matches: 4. In germline, CDR1 is SGDLS, CDR2 YYNGEE. CDR3 DNA: TGTGCCAGCAGCGTAGGAGCTAGCGGGGGGGCCACAGATACGCAGTATTTT. Translated: CASSVGASGGATDTQYF.

The chain employs TRBV5-1 and TRBJ2-3, with a possible D match to TRBD2 (5 bases). V was shortened by 0 bases and J by 10 bases, with 18 bases between the two germline ends. The CDR3 spans 15 residues. Germline V gives CDR1 SGHRS, CDR2 YFSETQ. This CDR3 reads CASSLAGVPLDPQYF. CDR3 DNA sequence: TGCGCCAGCAGCTTGGCCGGGGTCCCACTCGATCCGCAGTATTTT.

The V call is TRBV5-4, the J call TRBJ1-1; 7 positions agree with TRBD1. The CDR3 has 15 residues. The V gene's germline CDR1 is SGHNT and CDR2 YYREEE (reference sequence). V lost 1 base, J lost 1 base, and 4 bases stayed unmatched. CDR3 in amino acids: CASSLSTGWNTEAFF. DNA of the CDR3: TGTGCCAGCAGCTTGTCGACAGGGTGGAACACTGAAGCTTTCTTT.

This sequence joins TRBV6-6 and TRBJ1-5; D remains unclear. Germline CDR1 reads MNHNY; CDR2 reads SVGAGI (reference sequence). The V and J ends lost 5 bases and 4 bases respectively, with 6 bases between them. The CDR3 spans 12 residues. The CDR3 bases are TGTGCCAGCAGTCTTATAAATCAGCCCCAGCATTTT. Its protein is CASSLINQPQHF.

The V gene is TRBV10-3, the J gene TRBJ1-1; D may be TRBD1 (6 bases). This CDR3 has 13 residues. In germline, CDR1 is ENHRY, CDR2 SYGVKD. V was trimmed by 5 bases and J by 2 bases, leaving 9 bases between them. The CDR3 coding sequence is TGTGCCATCAGTCGACAGGATAACACTGAAGCTTTCTTT. Its protein is CAISRQDNTEAFF.

The chain employs TRBV30 and TRBJ1-2; 10 bases align to TRBD1. This CDR3 region has 14 residues. The J segment lost 8 bases and the V segment lost 3 bases, leaving 9 bases of the junction unmatched. Germline assignment: CDR1 GTSNPN and CDR2 SVGIG (reference sequence). The CDR3 DNA follows: TGTGCCTGGAGATCCGGGACAGGGGCTGGGGGCTACACCTTC. Protein sequence: CAWRSGTGAGGYTF.

The chain combines TRBV7-2 with TRBJ1-4; D might be TRBD1 (5 bases). V dropped 5 bases and J dropped 8 bases, with 6 bases sitting between them. The germline gives CDR1 SGHTA, CDR2 FQGNSA. The CDR3 length is 11 residues. This CDR3 reads CASSPGEKLFF. CDR3 nucleotides: TGTGCCAGCAGCCCAGGGGAAAAACTGTTTTTT.